This T cell receptor beta chain derives from a study of blood T cells in healthy people across ages. Findings and caveats of the study: In the absence of known donor CMV status, changes in expanded clonotypes were possibly confounded.

This clonotype was counted between two and nine times. Its target is not known. Germline values: CDR1 SGHTA, CDR2 FQGNSA. This CDR3 has 15 residues. Germline trimming cut 5 bases from V and 4 bases from J; bases unmatched to any gene: 10. Alongside a J-beta primer mix, a sample-barcoded 5' primer served in a second PCR lasting roughly 6 to 11 cycles. TCRdb re-derived calls from the 5' RACE reads in MiXCR, one entry per CDR3 protein. The table records about 1.5 million distinct CDR3 sequences, 35% to 45% of them present only once. Sample donors were healthy Caucasian individuals that came from Russia, aged roughly 6 to 95.

V is TRBV7-2 and J is TRBJ2-7; 8 bases are a match to TRBD2. Sequenced input: blood. The clonotype was recovered from a woman aged 18 to 35 in good health. The CDR3 nucleotides are TGTGCCAGCAGCCCAGGACTAGCCCCAGGATACGAGCAGTACTTC. This encodes CASSPGLAPGYEQYF.